These 19 T cell receptor beta chains originate from one sample sequenced in a study of T cells after yellow fever vaccination. A single record per CDR3 protein comes from TCRdb applying MiXCR to the 5' RACE reads. The sample shows roughly 350,000 distinct CDR3 sequences, roughly 3.9% of them seen only once. The sequences come from PBMCs, collected 5 days after the yellow fever booster vaccination. The receptor source for this set is a man between 18 and 29 years old who received the YFV17D yellow fever vaccine.

This clonotype was seen many times. The V gene is TRBV5-1, the J gene TRBJ2-5, with TRBD2 matching over 11 bases. J was trimmed by 5 bases and V by 3 bases; bases with no gene match: 6. CDR1 is SGHRS and CDR2 is YFSETQ in the germline V gene. The CDR3 spans 15 residues. Here the CDR3 reads CASSSGTSGAETQYF. The CDR3 DNA follows: TGCGCCAGCAGCTCAGGGACTAGCGGTGCGGAGACCCAGTACTTC.

This clonotype was observed a handful of times. The V call is TRBV7-8, the J call TRBJ2-1; 10 positions agree with TRBD2. Germline V gene data show CDR1 as SGHVS and CDR2 as FQNEAQ. CDR3 length: 17 residues. With V trimmed by 1 base and J by 10 bases, 13 bases remained unmatched. The DNA of the CDR3 is TGTGCCAGCAGCTTAGTTAGCGGGGGGCTGAATGACGGCGAGCAGTTCTTC. Translating it yields CASSLVSGGLNDGEQFF.

This clonotype was observed a few times. J is TRBJ2-3 and V is TRBV12-3 or TRBV12-4; TRBD1 aligns across 12 bases. The J segment lost 4 bases and the V segment lost 4 bases, leaving 0 bases of the junction unmatched. The CDR3 is 14 amino acids. The CDR3 nucleotides are TGTGCCAGCAGTTGGGACAGGGGGCCAGATACGCAGTATTTT. It translates to CASSWDRGPDTQYF.

This clonotype has at least ten counts. The chain couples TRBV23-1 to TRBJ2-3, with 8 bases that match TRBD1. TRBV23-1 belongs to the ORF category, with a function that is uncertain. This CDR3 region has 17 residues. Trimming took 0 bases from V and 3 from J; bases not matched to a gene: 8. The CDR3 here is CASSQSIGTGSTDTQYF. CDR3 DNA sequence: TGCGCCAGCAGTCAATCGATTGGGACAGGATCGACAGATACGCAGTATTTT.

J is TRBJ2-1 and V is TRBV19; TRBD1 matches 8 bases. Per the germline V gene, CDR1 is LNHDA and CDR2 is SQIVND (reference sequence). V shed 0 bases and J 5 bases; nucleotides not matched to a gene: 3. CDR3 length: 15 residues. The CDR3 is CASSIDRGLNNEQFF. The CDR3 DNA reads as TGTGCCAGTAGTATAGACAGGGGGCTAAACAATGAGCAGTTCTTC.

The chain links TRBV12-3 or TRBV12-4 to TRBJ2-6, with 12 bases aligning to TRBD1. The length of the CDR3 is 20 residues. The J segment lost 3 bases and the V segment lost 4 bases, leaving 13 bases of the junction unmatched. CDR3 sequence: CASSSPWGGTGGIGANVLTF. The CDR3 bases are TGTGCCAGCAGTTCCCCATGGGGGGGGACAGGGGGCATTGGGGCCAACGTCCTGACTTTC.

The V and J genes are TRBV7-9 and TRBJ1-3; D not certain. Germline-derived CDR1 and CDR2 are SEHNR and FQNEAQ (reference sequence). Deletions cut 10 bases from V and 6 bases from J, with 19 bases between. This CDR3 region has 14 residues. The CDR3 DNA follows: TGTGCCACCGGAGCTGGGGTGATTGCAAACACCATATATTTT. As protein: CATGAGVIANTIYF.

At least ten counts were recorded for this clonotype. The chain joins TRBV7-2 to TRBJ2-5; 9 positions match TRBD2. The CDR3 is made up of 15 amino acids. Germline assignment: CDR1 SGHTA and CDR2 FQGNSA. The V gene end was trimmed by 7 bases and the J gene end by 2 bases; junction bases not matched to a gene: 8. Here the CDR3 reads CASTAQSGGQETQYF. The CDR3 coding sequence is TGTGCCAGCACCGCTCAAAGCGGGGGGCAAGAGACCCAGTACTTC.

On this clonotype: A much larger clone sits a single nucleotide away, making a read error possible. This rearrangement joins TRBV7-9 to TRBJ2-7; D might be TRBD1 (5 bases). The CDR3 is 14 residues long. CDR1 is SEHNR, CDR2 FQNEAQ, per germline (reference sequence). V lost 5 bases and J 3 bases, leaving 14 bases between the germline ends. The CDR3 DNA reads TGTGCCAGCAGCCGAACGATAGGGGACTACGAGCAGTACTTC. It specifies CASSRTIGDYEQYF.

This clonotype has more than one count but fewer than ten. The chain employs TRBV7-9 and TRBJ2-6; maybe TRBD1 (5 bases). This CDR3 comprises 17 residues. Germline CDR1 and CDR2: SEHNR and FQNEAQ (reference sequence). The V end lost 6 bases, the J end lost 0 bases, and 15 bases lay between the germline ends. The DNA for the CDR3 is TGTGCCAGCAGTCCTGTGGGGCTAAGCTCTGGGGCCAACGTCCTGACTTTC. It codes for CASSPVGLSSGANVLTF. The full variable domain, rest sourced from reference TRBV7-9 and TRBJ2-6, is DTGVSQNPRHKITKRGQNVTFRCDPISEHNRLYWYRQTLGQGPEFLTYFQNEAQLEKSRLLSDRFSAERPKGSFSTLEIQRTEQGDSAMYLCASSPVGLSSGANVLTFGAGSRLTVL.

This clonotype showed up many times. The chain employs TRBV6-5 and TRBJ1-2; TRBD1 is a possible D gene (6 bases). Trimming stripped 2 bases from V and 7 bases from J, with 17 bases between. CDR1 is MNHEY and CDR2 is SVGAGI in the germline V gene. This CDR3 is built from 15 residues. This CDR3 reads CASSYVRWGGAGYTF. CDR3 nucleotides: TGTGCCAGCAGTTACGTCAGGTGGGGGGGCGCTGGCTACACCTTC.

There are a few counts of this clonotype. The rearrangement links TRBV20-1 to TRBJ2-5, with D tentatively TRBD1 or TRBD2 (6 bases each). Germline CDR1 is DFQATT and CDR2 is SNEGSKA (reference sequence). The CDR3 has 14 residues. The V end was cut by 6 bases, the J end by 5 bases, with 19 bases between. CDR3 region: CSASRGLLAETQYF. CDR3 bases: TGCAGTGCCAGCAGGGGACTTTTGGCGGAGACCCAGTACTTC.

The chain joins TRBV7-3 to TRBJ2-5, with 8 nucleotides matching TRBD2. The length of the CDR3 is 14 residues. Looked up from germline, CDR1 is SGHTA and CDR2 is FQGTGA. V lost 5 bases, J lost 0 bases, and 2 bases stayed unmatched. The CDR3, as DNA: TGTGCCAGCAGCCCTAGCGGGTACCAAGAGACCCAGTACTTC. This sequence encodes CASSPSGYQETQYF.

This clonotype has at least ten counts. The J gene is TRBJ2-2, the V gene TRBV7-9; D uncertain. The germline CDR1 and CDR2 sequences are SEHNR and FQNEAQ (reference sequence). The V end was cut by 1 base, the J end by 4 bases, with 4 bases between. The CDR3 has 13 residues. The CDR3 loop is CASSLDRTGELFF. The CDR3 nucleotides are TGTGCCAGCAGCTTAGATCGCACCGGGGAGCTGTTTTTT. Together with reference TRBV7-9 and TRBJ2-2, the CDR3 gives the full variable domain: DTGVSQNPRHKITKRGQNVTFRCDPISEHNRLYWYRQTLGQGPEFLTYFQNEAQLEKSRLLSDRFSAERPKGSFSTLEIQRTEQGDSAMYLCASSLDRTGELFFGEGSRLTVL.

J is TRBJ2-5 and V is TRBV25-1; 7 nucleotides line up with TRBD1. The CDR3 is 16 amino acids. Germline loops: CDR1 MGHDK, CDR2 SYGVNS. After removal of 2 bases from V and 4 bases from J, the junction contained 10 bases not matched to a gene. CDR3 protein: CASSEQHPRGRETQYF. The CDR3 bases are TGTGCCAGCAGTGAACAGCATCCGAGGGGGCGAGAGACCCAGTACTTC.

The chain carries TRBV5-1 and TRBJ2-4; D gene ambiguous. V lost 2 bases and J lost 1, with 10 bases in between. Germline V CDR1 and CDR2: SGHRS, YFSETQ. The CDR3 covers 15 residues. CDR3 DNA sequence: TGCGCCAGCAGCTTCCTGCTTTCTGCCAAAAACATTCAGTACTTC. This codes for CASSFLLSAKNIQYF.

This clonotype turned up a few times. The chain carries TRBV5-1 and TRBJ2-6; no firm D call. Germline V gene data show CDR1 as SGHRS and CDR2 as YFSETQ. The CDR3 contains 16 residues. V lost 4 bases and J lost 0, with 11 bases in between. In DNA, the CDR3 is TGCGCCAGCAGCCAAGGACCGCTCTCTGGGGCCAACGTCCTGACTTTC. Translation: CASSQGPLSGANVLTF.

The rearrangement uses TRBV11-2 and TRBJ1-1, with TRBD1 matching over 7 bases. This CDR3 contains 13 residues. Germline V gives CDR1 SGHAT, CDR2 FQNNGV. The J segment lost 4 bases and the V segment lost 6 bases, leaving 5 bases of the junction unmatched. The DNA for the CDR3 is TGTGCCAGCAGGCAGGGGGTCAGCACTGAAGCTTTCTTT. It translates to CASRQGVSTEAFF. The variable domain in full, completed from reference TRBV11-2 and TRBJ1-1, reads EAGVAQSPRYKIIEKRQSVAFWCNPISGHATLYWYQQILGQGPKLLIQFQNNGVVDDSQLPKDRFSAERLKGVDSTLKIQPAKLEDSAVYLCASRQGVSTEAFFGQGTRLTVV.

The CDR3 region has the DNA TGTGCCAGCGCCTTCCTAAGGGAATCGGGTCCCTCTGGAAACACCATATATTTT. It yields the protein CASAFLRESGPSGNTIYF. This sequence joins TRBV21-1 and TRBJ1-3. TRBV21-1 is a documented pseudogene. This CDR3 region has 18 residues.